The 25 T cell receptor beta chains below come from one sample, sequenced in a study of T cell repertoires in cytomegalovirus infection. TCRdb itself ran the reads through MiXCR, one entry per CDR3 protein. The profile covers roughly 760,000 distinct CDR3 sequences, with roughly 36% appearing a single time and under 3% taken by the ten largest. The source material was PBMCs. The receptors derive from a human donor in good health (CMV status not recorded). Some clones in this sample may be carry-over from other donors' samples.

CDR3 sequence reads: CASRPAGSSGEQYF. CDR3 nucleotides: TGTGCCAGCAGACCCGCCGGGAGTTCAGGCGAGCAGTACTTC. The rearrangement uses TRBV12-3 or TRBV12-4 and TRBJ2-7; tentative D call: TRBD2 (6 bases). The length of the CDR3 is 14 residues. The V gene lost 6 bases and the J gene lost 6 bases, with 18 bases spanning the gap.

The rearrangement uses TRBV20-1 and TRBJ2-3; perhaps TRBD1 as D (7 bases). V was shortened by 3 bases and J by 0 bases, with 16 bases between the two germline ends. The CDR3 totals 16 residues. Germline V CDR1 and CDR2: DFQATT, SNEGSKA (reference sequence). CDR3 amino acids: CSARDYGTESTDTQYF. The CDR3 nucleotides read TGCAGTGCTAGGGACTACGGGACAGAAAGCACAGATACGCAGTATTTT.

This clonotype showed up many times. The chain couples TRBV7-2 to TRBJ2-1; 11 positions match TRBD2. V shed 1 base, J shed 4 bases, and the junction held 3 bases outside the gene matches. In germline, CDR1 is SGHTA, CDR2 FQGNSA. The CDR3 consists of 16 residues. Here the CDR3 reads CASSLVAGGSYNEQFF. The CDR3 coding sequence is TGTGCCAGCAGCTTAGTAGCGGGGGGGTCATACAATGAGCAGTTCTTC. Combining the CDR3 with reference TRBV7-2 and TRBJ2-1 gives the whole variable domain GAGVSQSPSNKVTEKGKDVELRCDPISGHTALYWYRQSLGQGLEFLIYFQGNSAPDKSGLPSDRFSAERTGGSVSTLTIQRTQQEDSAVYLCASSLVAGGSYNEQFFGPGTRLTVL.

This clonotype has ten or more counts. This chain links TRBV7-2 with TRBJ2-2; D ambiguous. V gave up 1 base and J gave up 1 base, with 10 bases separating them. The length of the CDR3 is 16 residues. Looked up from germline, CDR1 is SGHTA and CDR2 is FQGNSA. CDR3 DNA: TGTGCCAGCAGCTTAGTGCCCATGGGGAACACCGGGGAGCTGTTTTTT. This codes for CASSLVPMGNTGELFF.

This clonotype was seen repeatedly, ten times or more. V and J are TRBV7-8 and TRBJ2-7; unclear D gene. This CDR3 region has 13 residues. In germline, CDR1 is SGHVS, CDR2 FQNEAQ. The V gene lost 5 bases and the J gene lost 4 bases, with 12 bases spanning the gap. The CDR3 region is CASSLSDDYEQYF. CDR3 DNA: TGTGCCAGCAGCCTATCCGACGATTACGAGCAGTACTTC.

There are many counts of this clonotype. V and J are TRBV28 and TRBJ2-7; a possible D gene is TRBD2 (7 bases). CDR1 and CDR2 (germline): MDHEN, SYDVKM. V was pared by 7 bases and J by 0 bases, with 19 bases between. The CDR3 extends over 16 amino acids. The DNA of the CDR3 is TGTGCCAGCAAGGGGGGGAGTCTTTCAAGCTCCTACGAGCAGTACTTC. The encoded protein is CASKGGSLSSSYEQYF.

V usage is TRBV15 and J usage is TRBJ1-1, with D possibly being TRBD1 (6 bases). The germline gives CDR1 LNHNV, CDR2 YYDKDF (reference sequence). The CDR3 extends over 15 amino acids. The V end lost 1 base, the J end lost 0 bases, and 9 bases lay between the germline ends. The CDR3 spells CATSRAGQMNTEAFF. CDR3 nucleotides: TGTGCCACCAGCAGAGCTGGACAGATGAACACTGAAGCTTTCTTT.

Turning to this clonotype: The junction does not match germline at one end; this may be a read error. The rearrangement links TRBV7-6 to TRBJ2-5; D unclear. The CDR3 is made up of 11 amino acids. Germline-derived CDR1 and CDR2 are SGHVS and FNYEAQ. This CDR3 is CDSSLKETQYF. The CDR3 nucleotides are TGTGACAGCAGCCTAAAAGAGACCCAGTACTTC.

The V and J genes are TRBV20-1 and TRBJ1-4; maybe TRBD1 (5 bases). Germline values: CDR1 DFQATT, CDR2 SNEGSKA (reference sequence). This CDR3 has 14 amino acids. Between the trimmed V and J ends, which lost 6 bases and 4 bases, there was a span of 15 bases. The CDR3 nucleotides read TGCAGTGCCACCCCCGGGACCCATAATGAAAAACTGTTTTTT. Protein sequence: CSATPGTHNEKLFF.

This clonotype showed up just a few times. The chain uses TRBV4-1 and TRBJ2-3; possible D gene TRBD2, 6 bases. This CDR3 is 11 amino acids long. Germline V gives CDR1 MGHRA, CDR2 YSYEKL. Deletions cut 8 bases from V and 4 bases from J, with 7 bases between. The CDR3 is CASLAADTQYF. For the CDR3, the DNA is TGCGCCAGCTTAGCGGCAGATACGCAGTATTTT.

The CDR3 bases are TGTGCCAGTAGTATCGGTCTCGGCATCGGTGAGCAGTTCTTC. This translates into CASSIGLGIGEQFF. This sequence joins TRBV19 and TRBJ2-1; D uncertain. Germline V gene sequence: CDR1 LNHDA, CDR2 SQIVND (reference sequence). With 3 bases removed from V and 9 bases from J, the gap between germline ends came to 15 bases. The CDR3 has 14 amino acids. Variable domain in full (rest from reference TRBV19 and TRBJ2-1): DGGITQSPKYLFRKEGQNVTLSCEQNLNHDAMYWYRQDPGQGLRLIYYSQIVNDFQKGDIAEGYSVSREKKESFPLTVTSAQKNPTAFYLCASSIGLGIGEQFFGPGTRLTVL.

The V call is TRBV28, the J call TRBJ1-5, with D unclear. Trimming pared 3 bases from V and 5 bases from J, leaving 8 bases between. CDR3 length: 13 residues. Germline CDR1 reads MDHEN; CDR2 reads SYDVKM. This chain's CDR3 is CASSFEVYQPQHF. CDR3 nucleotides: TGTGCCAGCAGTTTTGAGGTATATCAGCCCCAGCATTTT.

This clonotype was observed a few times. The rearrangement uses TRBV28 and TRBJ2-5; D possibly uses TRBD1 or TRBD2 (6 bases each). The CDR3 length is 15 residues. CDR1 MDHEN and CDR2 SYDVKM come from the germline V gene. V lost 4 bases and J lost 5, with 17 bases in between. CDR3 sequence: CASSSLGGTMETQYF. For the CDR3, the DNA is TGTGCCAGCAGTTCCCTCGGGGGCACCATGGAGACCCAGTACTTC.

The V call is TRBV6-2 or TRBV6-3, the J call TRBJ2-7; 7 bases match TRBD1. Germline lookup yields CDR1 MNHEY and CDR2 SVGEGT. This CDR3 spans 14 amino acids. J lost 3 bases, V lost 6 bases, and 8 bases had no gene match. The CDR3 coding sequence is TGTGCCAGCAGCAGCCCGGGACAGAACTACGAGCAGTACTTC. Translated: CASSSPGQNYEQYF.

The V gene is TRBV19, the J gene TRBJ2-1; perhaps TRBD2 as D (6 bases). The CDR3 has 15 amino acids. CDR1 is LNHDA, CDR2 SQIVND, per germline (reference sequence). The germline V and J ends were trimmed by 3 bases and 1 base, with 10 bases remaining between them. The CDR3 nucleotides read TGTGCCAGTAGTATGTCCGGGGGTTCCTACAATGAGCAGTTCTTC. The encoded protein is CASSMSGGSYNEQFF.

This clonotype was observed many times. This chain joins TRBV6-6 and TRBJ1-5, with 8 bases that match TRBD1. V was clipped by 2 bases and J by 3 bases; unmatched bases: 3. CDR3 length equals 15 residues. CDR1 and CDR2 from the germline V gene are MNHNY and SVGAGI (reference sequence). The chain's CDR3 is CASSYPTGVNQPQHF. The CDR3 DNA reads TGTGCCAGCAGTTACCCGACAGGGGTCAATCAGCCCCAGCATTTT.

This clonotype has just a few counts. The V call is TRBV7-6, the J call TRBJ2-3, with a possible D match to TRBD1 (5 bases). The germline V and J ends were trimmed by 6 bases and 2 bases, with 12 bases remaining between them. The V gene's germline CDR1 is SGHVS and CDR2 FNYEAQ. The CDR3 contains 14 residues. For the CDR3, the DNA is TGTGCCAGCAGTGACCAGGGCCCCACAGATACGCAGTATTTT. This translates into CASSDQGPTDTQYF.

V gene TRBV2 combines with J gene TRBJ1-5, with D perhaps matching TRBD1 (5 bases). There are 13 residues in the CDR3. Trimming pared 8 bases from V and 4 bases from J, leaving 12 bases between. In germline, CDR1 is SNHLY, CDR2 FYNNEI. CDR3 DNA: TGTGCCAGCGGTCGGGGGGATAATCAGCCCCAGCATTTT. Amino acid sequence: CASGRGDNQPQHF.

For this clonotype: Germline and junction disagree at one end, which may indicate a read error. The gene calls are TRBV7-9 and TRBJ2-1, with 8 bases aligning to TRBD1. Germline loops: CDR1 SEHNR, CDR2 FQNEAQ (reference sequence). The CDR3 is 15 residues long. DNA of the CDR3: TGTGCTAGCAGTCAAGGACAGGGTACTTACAATGAGCAGTTCTTC. Encoded protein: CASSQGQGTYNEQFF.

This clonotype came up many times. The V gene is TRBV7-2, the J gene TRBJ1-6; D possibly corresponds to TRBD1 (6 bases). Germline V gene data show CDR1 as SGHTA and CDR2 as FQGNSA. The CDR3 runs 16 residues. Trimming shortened V by 2 bases and J by 10 bases, and 18 bases separated the two germline ends. CDR3 nucleotide sequence: TGTGCCAGCAGCTTAAGTGGGGCAGGGGTAGGGTCACCCCTCCACTTT. Translation gives CASSLSGAGVGSPLHF.

The chain employs TRBV28 and TRBJ1-2; D ambiguous. CDR3 length equals 12 residues. Trimming took 3 bases from V and 9 from J, leaving 11 bases between them. CDR1 is MDHEN and CDR2 is SYDVKM in the germline V gene. The CDR3, as DNA: TGTGCCAGCAGTTTCCCATTTAGAAGCTACACCTTC. It encodes CASSFPFRSYTF.

This clonotype appeared many times. This chain links TRBV6-1 with TRBJ2-3; 7 nucleotides align to TRBD2. The V gene's germline CDR1 is MNHNS and CDR2 SASEGT. V lost 7 bases to trimming and J lost 0 bases; unmatched junction nucleotides: 4. This CDR3 spans 14 amino acids. The CDR3 sequence is CASTERGSTDTQYF. As DNA, the CDR3 is TGTGCCAGCACGGAGCGGGGTAGCACAGATACGCAGTATTTT.

This clonotype occurred many times. The gene calls are TRBV28 and TRBJ1-3; a weak D match, TRBD1 (5 bases). Germline V gene data show CDR1 as MDHEN and CDR2 as SYDVKM. Trimming stripped 4 bases from V and 8 bases from J, with 15 bases between. The CDR3 contains 14 residues. CDR3 nucleotide sequence: TGTGCCAGCAGTTCGGGACCGGGGTTATACACCATATATTTT. As protein: CASSSGPGLYTIYF.

The J gene is TRBJ1-1, the V gene TRBV7-3; the D gene is possibly TRBD1 (5 bases). The CDR3 has 13 amino acids. Trimming removed 5 bases at V and 4 bases at J, with 11 bases between. Germline assignment: CDR1 SGHTA and CDR2 FQGTGA. The CDR3 nucleotides read TGTGCCAGCAGCCCGGGACGGACCACTGAAGCTTTCTTT. Its translation is CASSPGRTTEAFF.

V usage is TRBV2 and J usage is TRBJ2-2, with TRBD2 matching 11 bases. The trim removed 6 bases at V and 3 bases at J, leaving 0 bases unmatched. Germline lookup yields CDR1 SNHLY and CDR2 FYNNEI. The length of the CDR3 is 14 residues. The CDR3 region has the DNA TGTGCCAGCAGGGGACTAGCGGACACCGGGGAGCTGTTTTTT. It codes for CASRGLADTGELFF.